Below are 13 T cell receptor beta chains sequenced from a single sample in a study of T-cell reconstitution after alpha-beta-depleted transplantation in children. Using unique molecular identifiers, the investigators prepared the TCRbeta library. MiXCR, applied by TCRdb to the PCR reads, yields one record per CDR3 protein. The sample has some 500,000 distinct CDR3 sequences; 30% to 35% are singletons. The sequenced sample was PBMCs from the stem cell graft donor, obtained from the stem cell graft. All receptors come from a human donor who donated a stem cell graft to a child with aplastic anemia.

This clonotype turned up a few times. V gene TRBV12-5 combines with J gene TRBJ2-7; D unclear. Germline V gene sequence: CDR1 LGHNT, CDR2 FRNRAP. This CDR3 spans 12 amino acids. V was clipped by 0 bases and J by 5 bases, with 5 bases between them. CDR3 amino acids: CASGLVPNEQYF. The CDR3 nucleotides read TGTGCTAGTGGTTTGGTCCCCAACGAGCAGTACTTC. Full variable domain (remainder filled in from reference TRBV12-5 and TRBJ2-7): DARVTQTPRHKVTEMGQEVTMRCQPILGHNTVFWYRQTMMQGLELLAYFRNRAPLDDSGMPKDRFSAEMPDATLATLKIQPSEPRDSAVYFCASGLVPNEQYFGPGTRLTVT.

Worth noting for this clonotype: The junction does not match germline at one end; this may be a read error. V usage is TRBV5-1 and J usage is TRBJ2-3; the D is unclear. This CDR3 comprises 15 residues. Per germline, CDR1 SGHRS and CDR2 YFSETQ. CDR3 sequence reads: CASSFRLRVQDAQYF. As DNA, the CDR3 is TGCGCCAGCAGCTTCCGTCTCCGTGTCCAAGATGCGCAGTATTTT.

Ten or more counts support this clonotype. The DNA of the CDR3 is TGTGCCAGCAGCTTAGTTTCCGAGCAGTACTTC. Its translation is CASSLVSEQYF. This chain joins TRBV13 and TRBJ2-7; no reliable D call. V lost 1 base and J 6 bases, leaving 4 bases between the germline ends. This CDR3 contains 11 residues. CDR1 is PRHDT and CDR2 is FYEKMQ in the germline V gene (reference sequence).

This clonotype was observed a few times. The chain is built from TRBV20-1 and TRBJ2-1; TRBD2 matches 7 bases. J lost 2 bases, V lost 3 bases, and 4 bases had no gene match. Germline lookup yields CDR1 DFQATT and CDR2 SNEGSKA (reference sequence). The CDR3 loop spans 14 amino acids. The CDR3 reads CSASRAGPYNEQFF. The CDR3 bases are TGCAGTGCTAGTAGAGCGGGGCCCTACAATGAGCAGTTCTTC.

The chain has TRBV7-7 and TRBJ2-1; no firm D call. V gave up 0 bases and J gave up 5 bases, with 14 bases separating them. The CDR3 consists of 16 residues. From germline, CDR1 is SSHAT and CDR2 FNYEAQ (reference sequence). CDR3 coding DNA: TGTGCCAGCAGCTTAGCCCCGGAGTCCCCCGACAATGAGCAGTTCTTC. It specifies CASSLAPESPDNEQFF.

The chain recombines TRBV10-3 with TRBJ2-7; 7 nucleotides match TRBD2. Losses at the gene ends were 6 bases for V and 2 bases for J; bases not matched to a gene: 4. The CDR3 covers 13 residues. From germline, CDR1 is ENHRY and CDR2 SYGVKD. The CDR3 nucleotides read TGTGCCATCAGAGCGGGATTGCCCTACGAGCAGTACGTC. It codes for CAIRAGLPYEQYV.

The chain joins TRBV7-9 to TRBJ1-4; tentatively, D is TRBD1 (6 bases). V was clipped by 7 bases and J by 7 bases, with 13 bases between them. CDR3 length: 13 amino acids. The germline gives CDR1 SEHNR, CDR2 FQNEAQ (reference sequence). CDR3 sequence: CASTLGGGEKLFF. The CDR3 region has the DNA TGTGCCAGCACCCTAGGGGGAGGTGAAAAACTGTTTTTT. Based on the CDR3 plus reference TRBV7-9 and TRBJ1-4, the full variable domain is DTGVSQNPRHKITKRGQNVTFRCDPISEHNRLYWYRQTLGQGPEFLTYFQNEAQLEKSRLLSDRFSAERPKGSFSTLEIQRTEQGDSAMYLCASTLGGGEKLFFGSGTQLSVL.

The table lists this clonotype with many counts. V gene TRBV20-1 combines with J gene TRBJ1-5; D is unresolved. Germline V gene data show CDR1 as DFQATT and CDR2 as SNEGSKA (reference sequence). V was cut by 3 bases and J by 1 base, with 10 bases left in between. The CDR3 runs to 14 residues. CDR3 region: CSASPRQSNQPQHF. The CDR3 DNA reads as TGCAGTGCTAGCCCTAGGCAGAGCAATCAGCCCCAGCATTTT.

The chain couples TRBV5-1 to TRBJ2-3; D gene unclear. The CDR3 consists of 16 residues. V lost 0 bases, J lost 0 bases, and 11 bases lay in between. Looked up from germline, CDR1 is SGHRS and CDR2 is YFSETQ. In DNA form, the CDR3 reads TGCGCCAGCAGCTTGGCAGACACAATGAGCACAGATACGCAGTATTTT. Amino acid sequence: CASSLADTMSTDTQYF.

CDR3 sequence (DNA): TGTGCCAGCAGCTTAGGGGACCAAGGGTCCTACGAGCAGTACGTC. Its translation is CASSLGDQGSYEQYV. The rearrangement links TRBV7-9 to TRBJ2-7; D assignment may be TRBD1 or TRBD2 (5 bases each). Germline CDR1 SEHNR, CDR2 FQNEAQ (reference sequence). Trimming took 1 base from V and 1 from J, leaving 11 bases between them. The CDR3 has 15 residues.

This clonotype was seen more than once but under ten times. DNA for the CDR3: TGTGCCAGCAGACTCGGCTCGGGAGAGACCCAGTACTTC. Its translation is CASRLGSGETQYF. The rearrangement uses TRBV6-5 and TRBJ2-5; D not resolved. Between the trimmed V and J ends, which lost 6 bases and 4 bases, there was a span of 12 bases. The CDR3 length is 13 residues. Germline V CDR1 and CDR2: MNHEY, SVGAGI.

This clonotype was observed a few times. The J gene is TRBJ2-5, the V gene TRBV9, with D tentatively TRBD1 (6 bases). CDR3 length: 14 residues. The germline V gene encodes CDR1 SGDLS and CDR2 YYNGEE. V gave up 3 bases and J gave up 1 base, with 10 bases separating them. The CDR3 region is CASSAQGVQETQYF. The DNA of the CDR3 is TGTGCCAGCAGCGCACAGGGAGTCCAAGAGACCCAGTACTTC. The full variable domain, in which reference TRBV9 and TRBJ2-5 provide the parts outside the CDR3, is DSGVTQTPKHLITATGQRVTLRCSPRSGDLSVYWYQQSLDQGLQFLIQYYNGEERAKGNILERFSAQQFPDLHSELNLSSLELGDSALYFCASSAQGVQETQYFGPGTRLLVL.

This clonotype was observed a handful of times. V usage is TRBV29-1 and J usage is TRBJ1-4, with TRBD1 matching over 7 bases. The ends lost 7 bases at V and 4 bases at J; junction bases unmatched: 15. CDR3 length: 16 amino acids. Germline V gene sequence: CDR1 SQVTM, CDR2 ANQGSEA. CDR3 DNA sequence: TGCAGCGCCACCTCAAACACTGGGACAGTTAATGAAAAACTGTTTTTT. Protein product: CSATSNTGTVNEKLFF.